This entry is about one T cell receptor (beta chain). Antigen specificity is unknown. Germline V lookup: CDR1 ENHRY, CDR2 SYGVKD. This CDR3 is built from 15 residues. J was trimmed by 3 bases and V by 6 bases; bases with no gene match: 7. The sorted-subset replicate PCRs were given approximately 190 ng DNA, which is tens of thousands of T cell genomes. Assay: immunoSEQ multiplex PCR; the TCRdb copy retains only in-frame clones and omits some. The sample has about 750,000 clones, almost 95% seen once. The data were obtained in a study of shared clonotypes between healthy human individuals. Study-wide findings and caveats: Clonotype sharing across a few donors was observed for roughly 5% of naive CD4 clonotypes.

Cells designated naive CD8 were CD45RO-negative and were positively selected for CCR7, with terminally differentiated effector memory CD45RA+ cells excluded. The rearrangement uses TRBV10-3 and TRBJ1-5, with 8 bases that match TRBD1. This sequence was found in a man aged 30 to 45 in good health. Sequencing was carried out using naive CD8+ T cells sorted from blood. DNA for the CDR3: TGTGCCATCAGCTCGACAGGGGACTCCAATCAGCCCCAGCATTTT. It encodes CAISSTGDSNQPQHF.